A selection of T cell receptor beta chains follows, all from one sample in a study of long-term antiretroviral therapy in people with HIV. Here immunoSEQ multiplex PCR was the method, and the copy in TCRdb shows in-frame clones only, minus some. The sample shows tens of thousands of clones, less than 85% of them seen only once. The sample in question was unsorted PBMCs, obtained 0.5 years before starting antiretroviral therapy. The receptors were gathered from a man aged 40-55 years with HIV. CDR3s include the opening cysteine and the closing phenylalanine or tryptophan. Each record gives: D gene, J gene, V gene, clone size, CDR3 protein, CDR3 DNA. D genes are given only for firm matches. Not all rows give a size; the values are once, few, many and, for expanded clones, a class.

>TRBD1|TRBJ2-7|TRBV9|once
CASSVEGAREQYF
TGTGCCAGCAGCGTTGAGGGGGCGCGGGAGCAGTACTTC
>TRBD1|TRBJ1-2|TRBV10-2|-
CASSESTSPRQGYYGYTF
TGCGCCAGCAGTGAGTCCACGTCCCCCAGACAGGGGTACTATGGCTACACCTTC
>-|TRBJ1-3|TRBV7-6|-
CASSLNRAVNTIYF
TGTGCCAGCAGCTTAAACAGGGCCGTGAACACCATATATTTT
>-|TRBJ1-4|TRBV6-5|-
CASSPLDSVNEKLFF
TGTGCCAGCAGTCCCCTCGACAGTGTAAATGAAAAACTGTTTTTT
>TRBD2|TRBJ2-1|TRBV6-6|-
CASSTSGGAKDEQFF
TGTGCCAGCTCCACCAGCGGGGGGGCCAAGGATGAGCAGTTCTTC
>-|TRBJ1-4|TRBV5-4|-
CASSPGGTVATNEKLFF
TGTGCCAGCAGCCCTGGGGGGACGGTTGCAACTAATGAAAAACTGTTTTTT
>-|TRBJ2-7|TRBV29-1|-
CSVEDRYEQYF
TGCAGCGTTGAAGATCGCTACGAGCAGTACTTC
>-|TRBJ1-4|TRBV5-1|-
CASRPQGTNEKLFF
TGCGCCAGCCGCCCCCAGGGGACTAATGAAAAACTGTTTTTT
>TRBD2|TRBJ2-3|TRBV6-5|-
CASRSLASGGDTQYF
TGTGCCAGCAGGAGCCTCGCTAGCGGGGGAGATACGCAGTATTTT
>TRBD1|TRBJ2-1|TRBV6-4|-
CASSDGGQPVDEQFF
TGTGCCAGCAGTGACGGGGGACAGCCCGTCGATGAGCAGTTCTTC
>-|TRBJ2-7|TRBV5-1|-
CASSPTATYEQYF
TGCGCCAGCAGCCCGACGGCTACCTACGAGCAGTACTTC
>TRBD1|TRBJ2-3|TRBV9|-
CASSVTGQGSNTQYF
TGTGCCAGCAGCGTAACGGGACAGGGGTCGAATACGCAGTATTTT
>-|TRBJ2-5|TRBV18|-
CASSPMTVETQYF
TGTGCCAGCTCACCAATGACAGTAGAGACCCAGTACTTC
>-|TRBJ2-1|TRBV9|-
CASSAGLLAPFF
TGTGCCAGCAGCGCCGGTCTGCTAGCTCCGTTCTTC
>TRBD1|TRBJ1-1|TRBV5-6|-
CASTLGTASRAFF
TGTGCCAGCACTCTCGGGACAGCCTCCCGAGCTTTCTTT
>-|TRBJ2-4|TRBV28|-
CASSFERDIQYF
TGTGCCAGCAGTTTTGAGCGGGACATTCAGTACTTC
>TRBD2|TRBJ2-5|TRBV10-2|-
CASSTGLAGGQETQYF
TGCGCCAGCAGTACGGGACTAGCGGGGGGGCAGGAGACCCAGTACTTC